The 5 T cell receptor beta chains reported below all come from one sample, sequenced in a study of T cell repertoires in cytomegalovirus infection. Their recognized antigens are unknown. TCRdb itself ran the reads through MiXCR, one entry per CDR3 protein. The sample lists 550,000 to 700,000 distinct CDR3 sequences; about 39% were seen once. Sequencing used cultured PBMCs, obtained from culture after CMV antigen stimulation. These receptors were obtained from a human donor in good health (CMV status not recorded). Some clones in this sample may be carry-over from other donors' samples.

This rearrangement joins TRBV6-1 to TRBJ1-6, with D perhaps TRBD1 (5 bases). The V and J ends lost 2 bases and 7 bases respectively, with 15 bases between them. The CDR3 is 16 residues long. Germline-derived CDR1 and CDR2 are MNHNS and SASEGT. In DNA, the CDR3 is TGTGCCAGCAGTGAATGGGCAGGGAGTCGGAATTCACCCCTCCACTTT. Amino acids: CASSEWAGSRNSPLHF.

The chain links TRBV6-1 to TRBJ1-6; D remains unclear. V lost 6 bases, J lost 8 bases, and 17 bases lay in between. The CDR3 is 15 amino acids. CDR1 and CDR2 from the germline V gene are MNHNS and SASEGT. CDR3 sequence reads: CASSPRWGLDSPLHF. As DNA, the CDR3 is TGTGCCAGCAGCCCAAGGTGGGGTCTGGATTCACCCCTCCACTTT.

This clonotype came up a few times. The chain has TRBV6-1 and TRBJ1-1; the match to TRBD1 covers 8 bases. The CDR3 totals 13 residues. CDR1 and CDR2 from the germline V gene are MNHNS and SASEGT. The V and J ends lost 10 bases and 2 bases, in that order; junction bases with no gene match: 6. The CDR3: CATRDRINTEAFF. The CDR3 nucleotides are TGTGCCACCAGGGACAGGATAAACACTGAAGCTTTCTTT.

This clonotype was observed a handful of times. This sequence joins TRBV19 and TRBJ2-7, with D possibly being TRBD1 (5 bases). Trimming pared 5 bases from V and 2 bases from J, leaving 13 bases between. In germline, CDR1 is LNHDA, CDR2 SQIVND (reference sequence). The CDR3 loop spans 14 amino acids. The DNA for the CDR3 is TGTGCCAGTAGTCGACAGTTGGGGCCCTACGAGCAGTACTTC. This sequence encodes CASSRQLGPYEQYF.

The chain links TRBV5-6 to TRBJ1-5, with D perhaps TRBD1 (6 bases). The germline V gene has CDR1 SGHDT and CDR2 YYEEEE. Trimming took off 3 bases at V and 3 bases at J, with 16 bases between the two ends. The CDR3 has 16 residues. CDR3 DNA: TGTGCCAGCAGCTGGGGGCAGGGCTTTGACAATCAGCCCCAGCATTTT. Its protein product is CASSWGQGFDNQPQHF.